The 17 T cell receptor beta chains given below trace back to one sample, sequenced in a study of radiation and T cells in renal cell carcinoma. The time point was: baseline pretreatment blood. Treatment given: 15 Gy SBRT to primary tumor, nephrectomy 4 weeks later. Measured with immunoSEQ multiplex PCR; TCRdb has only the in-frame clones, and not every one. This sample has 130,000 or so clones; around nine tenths occur once, and the top ten carry approximately 12%. The sample here was blood, taken from a patient whose treatment included radiotherapy and nephrectomy. These receptors came from a woman between 50 and 59 years old with renal cell carcinoma.

In its sample, this clone was seen once. The rearrangement joins TRBV2 to TRBJ2-1; D ambiguous. This CDR3 spans 12 amino acids. CDR1 and CDR2 (germline): SNHLY, FYNNEI. Trimming took 2 bases from V and 8 from J, leaving 7 bases between them. The CDR3 here is CASSEWRDEQFF. The CDR3 nucleotides are TGTGCCAGCAGTGAATGGCGAGATGAGCAGTTCTTC.

This chain connects TRBV7-6 to TRBJ1-5; D is unclear. The CDR3 runs 12 residues. V lost 5 bases and J lost 4, with 6 bases in between. Germline CDR1 SGHVS, CDR2 FNYEAQ. The CDR3 DNA is TGTGCCAGCAGCCCCCCGAATCAGCCCCAGCATTTT. Its translation: CASSPPNQPQHF.

This chain joins TRBV19 and TRBJ1-2; D unresolved. This CDR3 contains 12 residues. Germline CDR1 LNHDA, CDR2 SQIVND (reference sequence). Trimming took 6 bases from V and 2 from J, leaving 7 bases between them. The DNA of the CDR3 is TGTGCCAGTAGGAAAGCGAACTATGGCTACACCTTC. It encodes CASRKANYGYTF.

This chain uses TRBV7-9 with TRBJ2-1, with 8 bases fitting TRBD1. The trim removed 7 bases at V and 4 bases at J, leaving 9 bases unmatched. The germline gives CDR1 SEHNR, CDR2 FQNEAQ (reference sequence). The CDR3 loop spans 15 amino acids. The CDR3 protein is CASNQGAVLYNEQFF. For the CDR3, the DNA is TGTGCCAGCAACCAGGGGGCTGTTCTTTACAATGAGCAGTTCTTC.

The chain carries TRBV7-9 and TRBJ2-3, with no clear D. The CDR3 length is 12 residues. Looked up from germline, CDR1 is SEHNR and CDR2 is FQNEAQ (reference sequence). V lost 5 bases and J 2 bases, leaving 5 bases between the germline ends. CDR3 amino acids: CASSPDTDTQYF. CDR3 sequence (DNA): TGTGCCAGCAGCCCAGACACAGATACGCAGTATTTT.

The chain joins TRBV6-1 to TRBJ2-3, with D maybe TRBD2 (7 bases). CDR3 size: 14 residues. Germline V gene sequence: CDR1 MNHNS, CDR2 SASEGT. V lost 7 bases, J lost 5 bases, and 16 bases lay in between. CDR3 sequence: CASIEGGARDTQYF. The DNA of the CDR3 is TGTGCCAGCATTGAGGGGGGGGCAAGAGATACGCAGTATTTT.

The J gene is TRBJ2-7, the V gene TRBV5-4; 7 bases are a match to TRBD1. CDR1 SGHNT and CDR2 YYREEE come from the germline V gene (reference sequence). The CDR3 covers 14 residues. V gave up 5 bases and J gave up 2 bases; unmatched junction bases: 7. The CDR3 sequence: CASRPETGAYEQYF. CDR3 sequence (DNA): TGTGCCAGCAGACCCGAAACAGGGGCCTACGAGCAGTACTTC.

The V gene is TRBV30, the J gene TRBJ2-3; unclear D gene. The CDR3 is 16 residues long. V was shortened by 0 bases and J by 4 bases, with 17 bases between the two germline ends. Germline V gene sequence: CDR1 GTSNPN, CDR2 SVGIG (reference sequence). CDR3 nucleotide sequence: TGTGCCTGGAGTGTCACGGATCTGGAAGAAGCAGATACGCAGTATTTT. It specifies CAWSVTDLEEADTQYF.

The V gene is TRBV6-1, the J gene TRBJ2-7, with 13 bases fitting TRBD2. This CDR3 region has 14 residues. J was trimmed by 8 bases and V by 7 bases; bases with no gene match: 8. The germline CDR1 and CDR2 sequences are MNHNS and SASEGT. In nucleotides, the CDR3 is TGTGCCAGCATTGGGGGACTAGCGGGGACGCAGCAGTACTTC. Its protein product is CASIGGLAGTQQYF.

The gene calls are TRBV7-2 and TRBJ1-1, with a weak D call TRBD1 (5 bases). The CDR3 has 15 residues. V shed 3 bases and J shed 0 bases, with 11 bases lying between them. Germline V lookup: CDR1 SGHTA, CDR2 FQGNSA. CDR3 protein: CASSLGRFMNTEAFF. The CDR3 DNA reads as TGTGCCAGCAGCTTGGGACGGTTTATGAACACTGAAGCTTTCTTT.

The rearrangement uses TRBV14 and TRBJ2-7; D unclear. Germline V CDR1 and CDR2: SGHDN, FVKESK. Deletions cut 1 base from V and 2 bases from J, with 12 bases between. CDR3 length equals 15 residues. The CDR3 coding sequence is TGTGCCAGCAGCCAAGTCCCGATTCCTACCTACGAGCAGTACTTC. It encodes CASSQVPIPTYEQYF.

The V call is TRBV9, the J call TRBJ1-6; D gene uncertain. The CDR3 extends over 17 amino acids. CDR1 is SGDLS and CDR2 is YYNGEE in the germline V gene. V lost 4 bases and J 6 bases, leaving 20 bases between the germline ends. This CDR3 is CASSFSPSGVPNSPLHF. Here the CDR3 DNA reads TGTGCCAGCAGCTTTAGTCCTTCAGGCGTCCCTAATTCACCCCTCCACTTT. The variable domain in full, completed from reference TRBV9 and TRBJ1-6, reads DSGVTQTPKHLITATGQRVTLRCSPRSGDLSVYWYQQSLDQGLQFLIQYYNGEERAKGNILERFSAQQFPDLHSELNLSSLELGDSALYFCASSFSPSGVPNSPLHFGNGTRLTVT.

The chain carries TRBV6-1 and TRBJ1-2; D is undetermined. V was cut by 1 base and J by 12 bases, with 12 bases left in between. This CDR3 has 12 residues. CDR1 and CDR2 (germline): MNHNS, SASEGT. The CDR3 here is CASSEVRPMDTF. The CDR3 coding sequence is TGTGCCAGCAGTGAAGTGAGGCCCATGGACACCTTC.

In DNA form, the CDR3 reads TGCGCCAGCAGCCCCTCCCGGTGGGGGGAGTACAATGAGCAGTTCTTC. Translation gives CASSPSRWGEYNEQFF. The rearrangement joins TRBV4-1 to TRBJ2-1; a possible D gene is TRBD2 (6 bases). Germline lookup yields CDR1 MGHRA and CDR2 YSYEKL. V lost 4 bases, J lost 4 bases, and 17 bases lay in between. This CDR3 is built from 16 residues.

This sequence joins TRBV30 and TRBJ2-7; perhaps TRBD2 as D (7 bases). The V end lost 4 bases, the J end lost 4 bases, and 11 bases lay between the germline ends. The CDR3 length is 12 residues. Per germline, CDR1 GTSNPN and CDR2 SVGIG (reference sequence). CDR3 region: CAWNGGLYEQYF. The CDR3 DNA is TGTGCCTGGAACGGGGGGCTATACGAGCAGTACTTC.

The gene calls are TRBV10-1 and TRBJ2-1; 9 positions agree with TRBD1. The CDR3 runs 15 residues. Germline loops: CDR1 WNHNN, CDR2 SYGVQD (reference sequence). V was clipped by 2 bases and J by 12 bases; unmatched bases: 11. DNA of the CDR3: TGCGCCAGCAGTGAGGGTGTGGGGACAGGGAGTACGCAGTTCTTC. Protein: CASSEGVGTGSTQFF.

The genes are TRBV2 and TRBJ1-5; D remains ambiguous. Trimming cost V 7 bases and J 1 base, with 5 bases left between them. The germline V gene has CDR1 SNHLY and CDR2 FYNNEI. The CDR3 sequence is 12 residues long. CDR3 region: CASTGSNQPQHF. CDR3 DNA sequence: TGTGCCAGCACCGGGAGCAATCAGCCCCAGCATTTT.